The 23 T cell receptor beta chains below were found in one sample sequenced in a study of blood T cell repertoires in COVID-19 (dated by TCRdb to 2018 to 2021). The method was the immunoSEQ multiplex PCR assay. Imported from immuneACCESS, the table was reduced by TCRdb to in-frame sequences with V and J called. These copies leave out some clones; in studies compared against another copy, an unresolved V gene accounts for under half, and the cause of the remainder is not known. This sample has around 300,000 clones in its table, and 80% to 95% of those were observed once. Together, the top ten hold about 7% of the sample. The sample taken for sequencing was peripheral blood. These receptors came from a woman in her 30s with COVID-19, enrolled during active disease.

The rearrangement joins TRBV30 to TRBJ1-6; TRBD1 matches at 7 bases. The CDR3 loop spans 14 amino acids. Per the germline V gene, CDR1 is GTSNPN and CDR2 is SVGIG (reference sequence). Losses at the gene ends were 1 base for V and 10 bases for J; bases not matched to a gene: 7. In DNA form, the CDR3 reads TGTGCCTGGAGTGGCCAGGGGGGTGGGTCACCCCTCCACTTT. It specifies CAWSGQGGGSPLHF.

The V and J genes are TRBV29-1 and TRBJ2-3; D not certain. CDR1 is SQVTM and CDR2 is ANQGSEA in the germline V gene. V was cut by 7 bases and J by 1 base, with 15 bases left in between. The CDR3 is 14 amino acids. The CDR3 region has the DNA TGCAGCGCATCATGGGCCCTCCGCACAGATACGCAGTATTTT. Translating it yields CSASWALRTDTQYF.

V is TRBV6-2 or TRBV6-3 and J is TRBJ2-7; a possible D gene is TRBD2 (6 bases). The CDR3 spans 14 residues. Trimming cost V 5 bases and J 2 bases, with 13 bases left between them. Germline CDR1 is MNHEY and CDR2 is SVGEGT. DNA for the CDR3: TGTGCCAGCAGTAAACGGACGGGAGCCTACGAGCAGTACTTC. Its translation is CASSKRTGAYEQYF.

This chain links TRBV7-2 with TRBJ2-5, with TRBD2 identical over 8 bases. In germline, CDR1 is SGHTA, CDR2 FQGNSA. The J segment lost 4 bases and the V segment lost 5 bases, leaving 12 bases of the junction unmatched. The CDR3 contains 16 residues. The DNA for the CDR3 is TGTGCCAGCAGCCCACGTGGAGCGGGAGTAGGAGAGACCCAGTACTTC. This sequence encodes CASSPRGAGVGETQYF.

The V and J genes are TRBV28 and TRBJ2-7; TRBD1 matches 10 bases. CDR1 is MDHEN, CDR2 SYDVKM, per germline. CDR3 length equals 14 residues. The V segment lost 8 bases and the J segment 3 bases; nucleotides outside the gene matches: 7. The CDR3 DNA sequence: TGTGCCAGCGAATCCGGGACAGGGGACTACGAGCAGTACTTC. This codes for CASESGTGDYEQYF.

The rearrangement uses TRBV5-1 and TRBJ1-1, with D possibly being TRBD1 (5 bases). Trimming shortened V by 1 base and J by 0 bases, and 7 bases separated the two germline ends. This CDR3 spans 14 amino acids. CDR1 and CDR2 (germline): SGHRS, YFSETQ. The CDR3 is CASSLKGMNTEAFF. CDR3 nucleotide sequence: TGCGCCAGCAGCTTGAAGGGGATGAACACTGAAGCTTTCTTT. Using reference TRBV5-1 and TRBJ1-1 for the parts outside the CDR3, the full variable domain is KAGVTQTPRYLIKTRGQQVTLSCSPISGHRSVSWYQQTPGQGLQFLFEYFSETQRNKGNFPGRFSGRQFSNSRSEMNVSTLELGDSALYLCASSLKGMNTEAFFGQGTRLTVV.

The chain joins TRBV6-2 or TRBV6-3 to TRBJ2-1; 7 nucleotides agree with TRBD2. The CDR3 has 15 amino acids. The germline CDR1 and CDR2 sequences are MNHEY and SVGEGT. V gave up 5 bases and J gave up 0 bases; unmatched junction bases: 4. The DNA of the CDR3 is TGTGCCAGCAGTCTAGCGGTTAGCTCCTACAATGAGCAGTTCTTC. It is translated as CASSLAVSSYNEQFF.

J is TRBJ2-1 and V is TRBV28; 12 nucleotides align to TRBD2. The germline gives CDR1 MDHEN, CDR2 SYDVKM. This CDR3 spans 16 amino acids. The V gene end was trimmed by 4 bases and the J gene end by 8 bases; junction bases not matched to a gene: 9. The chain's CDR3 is CASSSKLAGGIDEQFF. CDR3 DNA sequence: TGTGCCAGCAGTTCCAAACTAGCGGGAGGTATCGATGAGCAGTTCTTC.

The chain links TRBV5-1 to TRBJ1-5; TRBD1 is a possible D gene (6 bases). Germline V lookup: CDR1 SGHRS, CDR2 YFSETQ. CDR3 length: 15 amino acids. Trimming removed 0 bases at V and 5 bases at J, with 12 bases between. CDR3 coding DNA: TGCGCCAGCAGCTTGGGGATCTCAGGGGATCAGCCCCAGCATTTT. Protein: CASSLGISGDQPQHF. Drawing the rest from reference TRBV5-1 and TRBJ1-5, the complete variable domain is KAGVTQTPRYLIKTRGQQVTLSCSPISGHRSVSWYQQTPGQGLQFLFEYFSETQRNKGNFPGRFSGRQFSNSRSEMNVSTLELGDSALYLCASSLGISGDQPQHFGDGTRLSIL.

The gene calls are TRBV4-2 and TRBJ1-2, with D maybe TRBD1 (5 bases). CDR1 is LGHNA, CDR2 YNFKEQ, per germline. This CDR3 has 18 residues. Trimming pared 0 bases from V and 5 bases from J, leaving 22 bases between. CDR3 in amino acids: CASSQDRRSQPGGYGYTF. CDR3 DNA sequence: TGTGCCAGCAGCCAAGACAGGCGGTCGCAGCCGGGGGGTTATGGCTACACCTTC.

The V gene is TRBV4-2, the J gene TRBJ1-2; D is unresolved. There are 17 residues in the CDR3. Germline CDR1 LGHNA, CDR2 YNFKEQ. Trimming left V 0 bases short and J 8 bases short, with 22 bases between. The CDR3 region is CASSQDPIPGSLGGYTF. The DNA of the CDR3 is TGTGCCAGCAGCCAAGATCCTATTCCCGGGAGCCTAGGAGGCTACACCTTC.

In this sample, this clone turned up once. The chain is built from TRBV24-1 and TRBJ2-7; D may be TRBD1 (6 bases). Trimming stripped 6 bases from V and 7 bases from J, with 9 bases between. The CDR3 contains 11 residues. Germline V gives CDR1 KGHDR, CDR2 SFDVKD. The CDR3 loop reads CATSQGWEQYF. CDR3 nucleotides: TGTGCCACCAGTCAGGGGTGGGAGCAGTACTTC.

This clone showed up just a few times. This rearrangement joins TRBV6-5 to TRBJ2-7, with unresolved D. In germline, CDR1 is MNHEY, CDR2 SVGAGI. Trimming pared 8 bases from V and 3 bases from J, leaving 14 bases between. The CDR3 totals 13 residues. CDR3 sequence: CASAVDSLYEQYF. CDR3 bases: TGTGCCAGCGCTGTTGACTCACTCTACGAGCAGTACTTC.

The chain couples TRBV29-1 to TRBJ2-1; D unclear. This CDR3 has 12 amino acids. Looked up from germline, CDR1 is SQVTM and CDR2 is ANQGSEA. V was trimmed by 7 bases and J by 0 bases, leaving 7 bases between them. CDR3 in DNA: TGCAGCGGGTCCAGCTCCTACAATGAGCAGTTCTTC. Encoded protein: CSGSSSYNEQFF.

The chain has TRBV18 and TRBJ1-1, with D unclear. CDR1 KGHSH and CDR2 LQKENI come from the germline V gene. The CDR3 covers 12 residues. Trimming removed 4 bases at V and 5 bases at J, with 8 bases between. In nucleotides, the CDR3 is TGTGCCAGCTCACTCGATCGGACTGAAGCTTTCTTT. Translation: CASSLDRTEAFF.

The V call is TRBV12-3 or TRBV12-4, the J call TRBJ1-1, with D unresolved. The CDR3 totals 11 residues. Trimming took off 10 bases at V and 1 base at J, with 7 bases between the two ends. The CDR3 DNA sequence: TGTGCCACCCGACAGAACACTGAAGCTTTCTTT. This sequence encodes CATRQNTEAFF.

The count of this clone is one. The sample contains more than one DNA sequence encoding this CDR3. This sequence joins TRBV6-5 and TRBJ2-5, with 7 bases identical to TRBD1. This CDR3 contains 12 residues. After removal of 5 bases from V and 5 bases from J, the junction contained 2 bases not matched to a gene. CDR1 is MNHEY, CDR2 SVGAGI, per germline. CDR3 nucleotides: TGTGCCAGCAGTCTACAGGGGGAGACCCAGTACTTC. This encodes CASSLQGETQYF.

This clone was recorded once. The CDR3 loop reads CASSEALDRAAEAFF. The DNA for the CDR3 is TGTGCCAGCAGTGAAGCGCTGGACAGGGCGGCTGAAGCTTTCTTT. V gene TRBV6-1 combines with J gene TRBJ1-1; 8 bases agree with TRBD1. CDR3 size: 15 residues. Per germline, CDR1 MNHNS and CDR2 SASEGT. The V segment lost 0 bases and the J segment 6 bases; nucleotides outside the gene matches: 6.

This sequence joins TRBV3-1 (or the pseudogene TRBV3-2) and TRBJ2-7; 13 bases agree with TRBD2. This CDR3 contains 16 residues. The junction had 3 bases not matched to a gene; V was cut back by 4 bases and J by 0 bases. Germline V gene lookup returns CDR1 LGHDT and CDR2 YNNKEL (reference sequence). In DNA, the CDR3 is TGTGCCAGCAGCCCGGGGACTAGCGGGAACTCCTACGAGCAGTACTTC. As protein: CASSPGTSGNSYEQYF.

CDR3 loop: CASLRGTANTGELFF. CDR3 DNA sequence: TGTGCCAGCCTCCGGGGGACAGCGAACACCGGGGAGCTGTTTTTT. The chain uses TRBV5-8 and TRBJ2-2; the D gene is possibly TRBD1 (7 bases). Trimming pared 7 bases from V and 0 bases from J, leaving 13 bases between. There are 15 residues in the CDR3. Germline CDR1 and CDR2: SGHTS and YDEGEE.

This CDR3 is CASSLSRGYEQYF. The CDR3 DNA is TGTGCCAGCAGTTTATCGAGAGGCTACGAGCAGTACTTC. V and J are TRBV27 and TRBJ2-7; no firm D call. Trimming shortened V by 0 bases and J by 3 bases, and 6 bases separated the two germline ends. The germline V gene encodes CDR1 MNHEY and CDR2 SMNVEV (reference sequence). This CDR3 has 13 residues.

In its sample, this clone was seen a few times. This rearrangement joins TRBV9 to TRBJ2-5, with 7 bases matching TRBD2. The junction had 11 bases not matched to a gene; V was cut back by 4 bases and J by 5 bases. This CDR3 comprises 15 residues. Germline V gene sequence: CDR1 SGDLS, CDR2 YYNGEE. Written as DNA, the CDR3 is TGTGCCAGCAGCACTCCCGGGACTACCCGCGAGACCCAGTACTTC. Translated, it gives CASSTPGTTRETQYF.

CDR3 nucleotides: TGCGCCAGCAGCCCTGGGACTAGTGACAATCAGCCCCAGCATTTT. This gives the protein CASSPGTSDNQPQHF. J is TRBJ1-5 and V is TRBV5-1, with D perhaps matching TRBD1 (5 bases). Trimming left V 4 bases short and J 3 bases short, with 14 bases between. In germline, CDR1 is SGHRS, CDR2 YFSETQ. The CDR3 contains 15 residues.